The 22 T cell receptor beta chains below were found in one sample sequenced in a study of CD8 T cells in ankylosing spondylitis. TCRdb recomputed calls from the 5' RACE reads with MiXCR, one row per CDR3 protein. Here the sample spans hundreds of thousands of distinct CDR3 sequences, about 20% being singletons. The sequenced sample was blood, either unsorted or a sorted T cell fraction (not recorded which). These receptors were taken from a male donor with ankylosing spondylitis or in good health (not recorded which).

This clonotype was observed at least ten times. V and J are TRBV12-3 or TRBV12-4 and TRBJ1-1; TRBD1 matches at 9 bases. J lost 5 bases, V lost 6 bases, and 10 bases had no gene match. The CDR3 is made up of 15 amino acids. This CDR3 is CASSLITGGGTEAFF. The CDR3 nucleotides are TGTGCCAGCAGCTTAATAACAGGGGGCGGTACTGAAGCTTTCTTT.

The CDR3 DNA sequence: TGTGCCAGCAGCCTCGGTAGGTCGGGGGGAGTATACAATGAGCAGTTCTTC. Translation gives CASSLGRSGGVYNEQFF. V and J are TRBV11-1 and TRBJ2-1; TRBD2 aligns across 7 bases. Germline V gene sequence: CDR1 SGHAT, CDR2 FQDESV (reference sequence). CDR3 length: 17 amino acids. V was clipped by 5 bases and J by 4 bases; unmatched bases: 14.

This clonotype was counted between two and nine times. This sequence joins TRBV12-3 or TRBV12-4 and TRBJ2-5, with 11 nucleotides matching TRBD2. The CDR3 length is 16 residues. V lost 5 bases, J lost 5 bases, and 10 bases stayed unmatched. The CDR3 DNA follows: TGTGCCAGCAGTGAGGGTAGCGGGGGGGCCGGGGAGACCCAGTACTTC. Translated: CASSEGSGGAGETQYF.

In its sample, this clonotype was seen many times. J is TRBJ1-5 and V is TRBV12-3 or TRBV12-4; no firm D call. Trimming removed 3 bases from V and 7 bases from J, with 13 bases in between. The CDR3 is 14 residues long. CDR3 DNA: TGTGCCAGCAGTTTTAAGGAACGGGGACAGCCCCAGCATTTT. This gives the protein CASSFKERGQPQHF.

Concerning this clonotype: A read error may account for a junction end that differs from germline. The V call is TRBV7-9, the J call TRBJ2-3; a weak D match, TRBD2 (6 bases). CDR3 length: 15 residues. The germline V gene has CDR1 SEHNR and CDR2 FQNEAQ (reference sequence). DNA for the CDR3: TGTTCCAGCAGAAACCGGGACTTCATCACAGATACGCAGTATTTT. This translates into CSSRNRDFITDTQYF.

The rearrangement links TRBV12-3 or TRBV12-4 to TRBJ1-2; D gene uncertain. With 4 bases removed from V and 4 bases from J, the gap between germline ends came to 13 bases. The CDR3 is 14 amino acids. CDR3 amino acids: CASSWTVDRYGYTF. The CDR3 DNA reads TGTGCCAGCAGTTGGACGGTGGACCGCTATGGCTACACCTTC.

A few counts support this clonotype. V and J are TRBV7-6 and TRBJ1-1; D gene unclear. This CDR3 region has 15 residues. Germline-derived CDR1 and CDR2 are SGHVS and FNYEAQ. V gave up 1 base and J gave up 0 bases, with 9 bases separating them. CDR3 protein: CASSLEAGLNTEAFF. CDR3 bases: TGTGCCAGCAGCTTAGAAGCAGGTCTGAACACTGAAGCTTTCTTT.

This clonotype was recorded once. The chain is built from TRBV4-2 and TRBJ1-1; D remains ambiguous. V shed 1 base and J shed 1 base, with 10 bases lying between them. In germline, CDR1 is LGHNA, CDR2 YNFKEQ. CDR3 size: 15 residues. CDR3 nucleotide sequence: TGTGCCAGCAGCCAAGGGGTAACGGGGAACACTGAAGCTTTCTTT. Encoded protein: CASSQGVTGNTEAFF.

This sequence joins TRBV13 and TRBJ2-5; 12 nucleotides agree with TRBD2. Germline CDR1 is PRHDT and CDR2 is FYEKMQ (reference sequence). V was pared by 6 bases and J by 5 bases, with 13 bases of the junction left unmatched. The CDR3 extends over 17 amino acids. CDR3 in DNA: TGTGCCAGCAGTTCTCCCCTAGCGGGGGGGCCTTCGGAGACCCAGTACTTC. Protein sequence: CASSSPLAGGPSETQYF.

The chain links TRBV7-9 to TRBJ1-1, with D hard to call. CDR1 and CDR2 (germline): SEHNR, FQNEAQ (reference sequence). The CDR3 has 11 amino acids. The V gene lost 1 base and the J gene lost 8 bases, with 5 bases spanning the gap. The CDR3: CASSLGEEAFF. CDR3 sequence (DNA): TGTGCCAGCAGCTTAGGGGAAGAAGCTTTCTTT.

This clonotype was observed many times. The rearrangement uses TRBV9 and TRBJ2-1; 8 positions match TRBD1. V gave up 4 bases and J gave up 6 bases; unmatched junction bases: 12. The germline CDR1 and CDR2 sequences are SGDLS and YYNGEE. The CDR3 extends over 16 amino acids. CDR3 sequence reads: CASSPKIGQGGNEQFF. In DNA form, the CDR3 reads TGTGCCAGCAGCCCAAAAATTGGACAGGGTGGCAATGAGCAGTTCTTC.

The CDR3 region is CASSQAQGHSYEQYF. DNA of the CDR3: TGTGCCAGCAGCCAAGCTCAGGGGCACTCCTACGAGCAGTACTTC. The genes are TRBV14 and TRBJ2-7; TRBD1 is a possible D gene (6 bases). This CDR3 has 15 amino acids. The V gene lost 1 base and the J gene lost 0 bases, with 10 bases spanning the gap. In germline, CDR1 is SGHDN, CDR2 FVKESK.

The chain is built from TRBV20-1 and TRBJ2-3, with D perhaps TRBD2 (6 bases). Looked up from germline, CDR1 is DFQATT and CDR2 is SNEGSKA (reference sequence). Trimming stripped 0 bases from V and 1 base from J, with 11 bases between. The CDR3 sequence is 15 residues long. CDR3 DNA: TGCAGTGCTAGAGATGTCGAGCGGGGCACAGATACGCAGTATTTT. This translates into CSARDVERGTDTQYF.

The chain combines TRBV7-8 with TRBJ2-3; 10 bases are shared with TRBD1. Germline V CDR1 and CDR2: SGHVS, FQNEAQ. This CDR3 comprises 12 residues. Trimming at V came to 1 base and at J to 11 bases, leaving 0 bases not matched to a gene. CDR3 in DNA: TGTGCCAGCAGCTTAGGGGACAGGGGGCAGTATTTT. This translates into CASSLGDRGQYF.

The genes are TRBV7-9 and TRBJ2-3; D not certain. Germline values: CDR1 SEHNR, CDR2 FQNEAQ (reference sequence). The CDR3 runs 15 residues. Trimming left V 1 base short and J 2 bases short, with 10 bases between. The DNA of the CDR3 is TGTGCCAGCAGCTTAGGTACGAGATTCACAGATACGCAGTATTTT. Protein product: CASSLGTRFTDTQYF.

This clonotype was seen more than once but under ten times. The gene calls are TRBV9 and TRBJ1-1; 8 bases agree with TRBD1. From germline, CDR1 is SGDLS and CDR2 YYNGEE. Unmatched junction bases numbered 11, after V lost 3 bases and J lost 4 bases. This CDR3 contains 16 residues. The CDR3 DNA is TGTGCCAGCAGCGCCTGGGACAGGTGGTCCGCCACTGAAGCTTTCTTT. Protein: CASSAWDRWSATEAFF.

This clonotype came up a few times. Written as DNA, the CDR3 is TGCAGTGTTTTTTCCGGGGGGGTAAGAGATACGCAGTATTTT. It yields the protein CSVFSGGVRDTQYF. The chain couples TRBV20-1 to TRBJ2-3; 8 bases line up with TRBD2. Unmatched junction bases numbered 11, after V lost 7 bases and J lost 5 bases. The CDR3 runs to 14 residues. Germline CDR1 reads DFQATT; CDR2 reads SNEGSKA (reference sequence).

This clonotype came up a few times. The V call is TRBV27, the J call TRBJ2-7; D is ambiguous. This CDR3 region has 13 residues. Germline V gene sequence: CDR1 MNHEY, CDR2 SMNVEV (reference sequence). V dropped 4 bases and J dropped 2 bases, with 9 bases sitting between them. CDR3 loop: CASSSDQPYEQYF. In DNA, the CDR3 is TGTGCCAGCAGTTCCGATCAACCCTACGAGCAGTACTTC.

This clonotype was seen more than once but under ten times. V is TRBV3-1 and J is TRBJ2-2; D gene ambiguous. Germline CDR1 is LGHDT and CDR2 is YNNKEL (reference sequence). Deletions cut 8 bases from V and 6 bases from J, with 7 bases between. This CDR3 is 11 amino acids long. As DNA, the CDR3 is TGTGCCAGCCTCCTCTCCGGGGAGCTGTTTTTT. Translation gives CASLLSGELFF. Complete variable domain (other parts from reference TRBV3-1 and TRBJ2-2): DTAVSQTPKYLVTQMGNDKSIKCEQNLGHDTMYWYKQDSKKFLKIMFSYNNKELIINETVPNRFSPKSPDKAHLNLHINSLELGDSAVYFCASLLSGELFFGEGSRLTVL.

This clonotype showed up just a few times. V usage is TRBV7-9 and J usage is TRBJ1-1; D call uncertain. The CDR3 extends over 14 amino acids. Germline V CDR1 and CDR2: SEHNR, FQNEAQ (reference sequence). V lost 5 bases, J lost 5 bases, and 15 bases lay in between. This CDR3 is CASSGGSGTTEAFF. DNA of the CDR3: TGTGCCAGCAGCGGAGGATCAGGCACGACTGAAGCTTTCTTT.

This clonotype has only a few counts. The chain employs TRBV5-6 and TRBJ2-5; no clear D. V was clipped by 0 bases and J by 7 bases, with 10 bases between them. The CDR3 runs 13 residues. Germline values: CDR1 SGHDT, CDR2 YYEEEE. CDR3 sequence (DNA): TGTGCCAGCAGCTTGGAGCAGGCGAGGACCCAGTACTTC. Amino acid sequence: CASSLEQARTQYF.

On this clonotype itself: At one end, the junction sequence differs from germline, possibly due to a read error. The chain has TRBV12-3 or TRBV12-4 and TRBJ2-7; 9 bases match TRBD1. The CDR3 length is 14 residues. CDR3 DNA: TGTGCCAGCACCCGGGACAGGGAGGGGTACGGGCAGTACTTC. Translation: CASTRDREGYGQYF.